This TCR beta chain is from a study of T cells in tuberculosis. Some clones are missing from TCRdb's copy, which holds only in-frame ones; the method was immunoSEQ multiplex PCR. This sample yields 60,000 or so clones, of which about 76% are seen a single time; roughly 13% belongs to the top ten. The CDR3 totals 15 residues. Germline CDR1 is LGHNA and CDR2 is YSLEER. The V gene lost 5 bases and the J gene lost 3 bases, with 16 bases spanning the gap. Sorting used thawed, overnight-rested PBMC stained with anti-CD3, a viability dye and GMM-loaded CD1B tetramer. The CD1B tetramers carried C32 glucose monomycolate purified from Rhodococcus equi.

This chain links TRBV4-3 with TRBJ1-2; maybe TRBD1 (6 bases). This TCR came from an adult woman with latent tuberculosis. Material for sequencing was CD1b-GMM tetramer-negative cells sorted from PBMCs. The CDR3, as DNA: TGCGCCAGCAGCTCACGGATAGCAGGGGACTATGGCTACACCTTC. Its protein product is CASSSRIAGDYGYTF.